This is a list of T cell receptor beta chains from one sample in a study of regulatory T cells in long-lasting Graves disease. TCRdb used MiXCR to reprocess the multiplex PCR reads, holding one entry per CDR3 protein. The profile covers around 450,000 distinct CDR3 sequences, with approximately 16% appearing a single time and approximately 8% taken by the ten largest. These same data were also listed under a study on T cells in Graves' hyperthyroidism and ophthalmopathy.

This material consisted of peripheral blood mononuclear cells (PBMCs), taken at new diagnosis, from a patient treated with antithyroid drugs. Every receptor here comes from a woman between 40 and 55 years old with Graves disease. Both conserved end residues are part of each CDR3. D genes are given only for firm matches. Size values are once, few and many counts, or a class for expanded clones, and some rows have none.

j_gene: TRBJ2-1
d_gene: -
abundance: many
v_gene: TRBV5-1
CDR3nt: TGCGCCAGCAGCTTGATGGGGCTCAATGAGCAGTTCTTC
CDR3aa: CASSLMGLNEQFF

j_gene: TRBJ2-5
d_gene: TRBD1
abundance: many
v_gene: TRBV11-2
CDR3nt: TGTGCCAGCAGCTTAGTGGCAGGGGGCGCGGAGACCCAGTACTTC
CDR3aa: CASSLVAGGAETQYF

j_gene: TRBJ2-5
d_gene: TRBD2
abundance: many
v_gene: TRBV5-6
CDR3nt: TGTGCCAGCAGCTTCTCCCCCCTAGCGGGAGGAGAGACCCAGTACTTC
CDR3aa: CASSFSPLAGGETQYF

j_gene: TRBJ1-4
d_gene: -
abundance: many
v_gene: TRBV28
CDR3nt: TGTGCCAGCTGCCGGGGGGGTGAAAAACTGTTTTTT
CDR3aa: CASCRGGEKLFF

j_gene: TRBJ2-1
d_gene: TRBD1
abundance: few
v_gene: TRBV4-3
CDR3nt: TGCGCCAGCAGCCAAGAATCAGGGGAGACAGGGGGGACTCCTCTTGAGCAGTTCTTC
CDR3aa: CASSQESGETGGTPLEQFF

j_gene: TRBJ2-1
d_gene: -
abundance: many
v_gene: TRBV6-9
CDR3nt: TGTGCCAGCAGTTCCCCCTCTCTTAGGGAGCAGTTCTTC
CDR3aa: CASSSPSLREQFF

j_gene: TRBJ2-3
d_gene: TRBD2
abundance: many
v_gene: TRBV28
CDR3nt: TGTGCCAGCAGTGCGGGACTACGCACAGATACGCAGTATTTT
CDR3aa: CASSAGLRTDTQYF

j_gene: TRBJ2-2
d_gene: TRBD2
abundance: many
v_gene: TRBV2
CDR3nt: TGTGCCACCGGGGGGGACACCGGGGAGCTGTTTTTT
CDR3aa: CATGGDTGELFF

j_gene: TRBJ2-5
d_gene: TRBD2
abundance: few
v_gene: TRBV3-1
CDR3nt: TGTGCCAGCAGCCAAGTTCTAGCGGGAGGGCCGGGAGAGACCCAGTACTTC
CDR3aa: CASSQVLAGGPGETQYF

j_gene: TRBJ1-2
d_gene: -
abundance: many
v_gene: TRBV6-1
CDR3nt: TGTGCCAGCACCCCGCTGGGGGAAGACTATGGCTACACCTTC
CDR3aa: CASTPLGEDYGYTF

j_gene: TRBJ2-1
d_gene: -
abundance: few
v_gene: TRBV5-1
CDR3nt: TGCGCCAGCAGCTTCCGCTGGGGCTCCTACAATGAGCAGTTCTTC
CDR3aa: CASSFRWGSYNEQFF

j_gene: TRBJ2-7
d_gene: -
abundance: many
v_gene: TRBV7-9
CDR3nt: TGTGCCAGCAGCTTATTGGAATTCGAGCAGTACTTC
CDR3aa: CASSLLEFEQYF

j_gene: TRBJ1-3
d_gene: -
abundance: -
v_gene: TRBV30
CDR3nt: TGTGCCTGGAGTTGGGGAACAGGGACTGGAAACACCATATATTTT
CDR3aa: CAWSWGTGTGNTIYF

j_gene: TRBJ2-1
d_gene: -
abundance: few
v_gene: TRBV5-1
CDR3nt: TGCGCCAGCAGGGCAGGGGGGGATCCCCCCTTGTCGTTCTTC
CDR3aa: CASRAGGDPPLSFF

j_gene: TRBJ1-1
d_gene: -
abundance: few
v_gene: TRBV12-3/TRBV12-4
CDR3nt: TGTGCCAGCAGTCCTCTAAGGAGAACGAACACTGAAGCTTTCTTT
CDR3aa: CASSPLRRTNTEAFF

j_gene: TRBJ1-1
d_gene: -
abundance: -
v_gene: TRBV12-3/TRBV12-4
CDR3nt: TGTGCCAGCAGCCCTCAGTCGATGGAGAAGGAAGCTTTCTTT
CDR3aa: CASSPQSMEKEAFF

j_gene: TRBJ2-1
d_gene: -
abundance: few
v_gene: TRBV5-1
CDR3nt: TGCGCCAGCAGCTACCCCACTAACAATGAGCAGTTCTTC
CDR3aa: CASSYPTNNEQFF

j_gene: TRBJ2-1
d_gene: -
abundance: many
v_gene: TRBV11-2
CDR3nt: TGTGCCAGCAGCTTAGTGAAGGCCAGGTACACTGAGCAGTTCTTC
CDR3aa: CASSLVKARYTEQFF

j_gene: TRBJ2-7
d_gene: TRBD2
abundance: few
v_gene: TRBV10-1
CDR3nt: TGCGCCAGCAGCCCACGTTCGGGGGGCGAGCAGTACTTC
CDR3aa: CASSPRSGGEQYF

j_gene: TRBJ2-1
d_gene: -
abundance: many
v_gene: TRBV10-3
CDR3nt: TGTGCCATCGGCGGGACTCACGACAATGAGCAGTTCTTC
CDR3aa: CAIGGTHDNEQFF

j_gene: TRBJ2-7
d_gene: TRBD2
abundance: many
v_gene: TRBV2
CDR3nt: TGTGCCAGCAGTGTGCGGGAGGGTCCGGGGGAGCAGTACTTC
CDR3aa: CASSVREGPGEQYF

j_gene: TRBJ1-6
d_gene: -
abundance: many
v_gene: TRBV28
CDR3nt: TGTGCCAGCAGTCCCCCGCCGGGCCGAGGTTCACCCCTCCACTTT
CDR3aa: CASSPPPGRGSPLHF

j_gene: TRBJ2-5
d_gene: -
abundance: many
v_gene: TRBV2
CDR3nt: TGTGCCAGCGATTTGGCGGCAGAGACCCAGTACTTC
CDR3aa: CASDLAAETQYF

j_gene: TRBJ2-5
d_gene: -
abundance: many
v_gene: TRBV5-8
CDR3nt: TGTGCCAGCAGCTTGAGTGGGGCGAGGCTGACCCAGTACTTC
CDR3aa: CASSLSGARLTQYF

j_gene: TRBJ2-3
d_gene: TRBD2
abundance: many
v_gene: TRBV12-3/TRBV12-4
CDR3nt: TGTGCCAGCACCTACAGCGGGAGCTCAGATACGCAGTATTTT
CDR3aa: CASTYSGSSDTQYF

j_gene: TRBJ2-5
d_gene: TRBD1
abundance: many
v_gene: TRBV2
CDR3nt: TGTGCCAGCAAATCCGGGACAGCAGCGGAGACCCAGTACTTC
CDR3aa: CASKSGTAAETQYF

j_gene: TRBJ1-1
d_gene: TRBD1
abundance: many
v_gene: TRBV3-1
CDR3nt: TGTGCCAGCAGCCATTGGACAGGGGAAACTGAAGCTTTCTTT
CDR3aa: CASSHWTGETEAFF

j_gene: TRBJ1-6
d_gene: TRBD1
abundance: many
v_gene: TRBV27
CDR3nt: TGTGCCAGCAGTTTAGAGGGAACCGGGACAGGGGTTAATTCACCCCTCCACTTT
CDR3aa: CASSLEGTGTGVNSPLHF